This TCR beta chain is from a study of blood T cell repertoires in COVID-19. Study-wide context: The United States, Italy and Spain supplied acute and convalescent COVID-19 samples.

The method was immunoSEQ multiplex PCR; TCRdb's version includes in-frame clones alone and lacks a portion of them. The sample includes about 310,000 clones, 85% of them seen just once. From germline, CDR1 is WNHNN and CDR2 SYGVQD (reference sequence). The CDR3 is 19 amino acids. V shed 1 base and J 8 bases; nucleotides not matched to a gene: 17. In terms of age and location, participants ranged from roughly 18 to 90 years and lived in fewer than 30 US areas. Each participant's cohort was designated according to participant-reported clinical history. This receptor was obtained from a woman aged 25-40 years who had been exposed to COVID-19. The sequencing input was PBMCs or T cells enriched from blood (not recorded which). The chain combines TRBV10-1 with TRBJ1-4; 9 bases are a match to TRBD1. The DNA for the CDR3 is TGCGCCAGCAGTGAGTATCGTGGTCGGAACAGGGGGCGGTGCGAAAAACTGTTTTTT. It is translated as CASSEYRGRNRGRCEKLFF.